These 9 T cell receptor beta chains share one sample of origin, sequenced in a study of tumor-infiltrating lymphocytes in localized non-small cell lung cancer. TCRdb keeps only in-frame clones here, not all; method: immunoSEQ multiplex PCR. Of 6,800 or so clones listed, around 77% are singletons. Sample: uninvolved lung tissue not adjacent to the tumor. These receptors came from a human donor with non-small cell lung cancer.

The gene calls are TRBV19 and TRBJ2-1; 8 positions match TRBD2. The trim removed 3 bases at V and 7 bases at J, leaving 5 bases unmatched. The germline CDR1 and CDR2 sequences are LNHDA and SQIVND (reference sequence). The CDR3 sequence is 14 residues long. The CDR3 reads CASSMGLEGNEQFF. CDR3 coding DNA: TGTGCCAGTAGTATGGGACTAGAGGGGAATGAGCAGTTCTTC.

The rearrangement links TRBV4-2 to TRBJ2-5; maybe TRBD1 (5 bases). Trimming cost V 0 bases and J 5 bases, with 13 bases left between them. The CDR3 is made up of 15 amino acids. The germline CDR1 and CDR2 sequences are LGHNA and YNFKEQ. This CDR3 reads CASSQDRRARETQYF. The CDR3 DNA sequence: TGTGCCAGCAGCCAAGATCGCAGGGCTCGGGAGACCCAGTACTTC.

This clone has just one count. The V and J genes are TRBV2 and TRBJ2-5; no reliable D call. The germline V and J ends were trimmed by 4 bases and 0 bases, with 15 bases remaining between them. Germline values: CDR1 SNHLY, CDR2 FYNNEI. The CDR3 contains 16 residues. This CDR3 reads CASSGKDHLYQETQYF. The CDR3 region has the DNA TGTGCCAGCAGTGGAAAGGACCACCTCTACCAAGAGACCCAGTACTTC.

J is TRBJ2-3 and V is TRBV5-1; tentatively, D is TRBD1 or TRBD2 (6 bases each). Per germline, CDR1 SGHRS and CDR2 YFSETQ. V was pared by 7 bases and J by 0 bases, with 21 bases between. The CDR3 contains 17 residues. The CDR3 loop reads CASGMSLGGLSTDTQYF. The CDR3 DNA is TGCGCCAGCGGAATGTCCCTGGGGGGCTTAAGCACAGATACGCAGTATTTT.

The chain uses TRBV7-2 and TRBJ2-7; possibly TRBD2 for D (5 bases). The ends were cut back, 1 base at V and 4 bases at J, with 8 bases in the middle. The CDR3 runs to 13 residues. In germline, CDR1 is SGHTA, CDR2 FQGNSA. The CDR3 region is CASSLDRGYEQYF. DNA for the CDR3: TGTGCCAGCAGCTTAGACCGGGGATACGAGCAGTACTTC.

By sample fraction, this clone is large. The V call is TRBV10-1, the J call TRBJ2-7; 8 nucleotides match TRBD2. With V trimmed by 4 bases and J by 6 bases, 11 bases remained unmatched. In germline, CDR1 is WNHNN, CDR2 SYGVQD (reference sequence). The CDR3 is 15 residues long. DNA for the CDR3: TGCGCCAGCAGTGCCCCGGGACTAGGGATGGGCGAGCAGTACTTC. Translated: CASSAPGLGMGEQYF.

This chain connects TRBV7-6 to TRBJ2-5; TRBD2 aligns across 12 bases. The CDR3 runs 15 residues. The germline V gene has CDR1 SGHVS and CDR2 FNYEAQ. Trimming at V came to 1 base and at J to 5 bases, leaving 2 bases not matched to a gene. CDR3 loop: CASSLDLAGGETQYF. The CDR3, as DNA: TGTGCCAGCAGCTTAGATCTAGCGGGAGGGGAGACCCAGTACTTC.

The genes are TRBV6-5 and TRBJ2-7, with TRBD2 matching over 10 bases. J was trimmed by 5 bases and V by 6 bases; bases with no gene match: 10. The CDR3 extends over 15 amino acids. Per the germline V gene, CDR1 is MNHEY and CDR2 is SVGAGI. The CDR3 loop reads CASRAPGLAVHEQYF. CDR3 nucleotides: TGTGCCAGCAGAGCCCCCGGACTAGCGGTGCACGAGCAGTACTTC.

This clone was seen just once. V is TRBV11-2 and J is TRBJ1-4; 9 bases line up with TRBD1. The CDR3 sequence is 14 residues long. V lost 5 bases and J lost 10; bases outside the gene matches: 8. Germline V CDR1 and CDR2: SGHAT, FQNNGV. The DNA for the CDR3 is TGTGCCAGCAGCCCCGGGACAGGGCTTGGAAAACTGTTTTTT. Translated, it gives CASSPGTGLGKLFF.